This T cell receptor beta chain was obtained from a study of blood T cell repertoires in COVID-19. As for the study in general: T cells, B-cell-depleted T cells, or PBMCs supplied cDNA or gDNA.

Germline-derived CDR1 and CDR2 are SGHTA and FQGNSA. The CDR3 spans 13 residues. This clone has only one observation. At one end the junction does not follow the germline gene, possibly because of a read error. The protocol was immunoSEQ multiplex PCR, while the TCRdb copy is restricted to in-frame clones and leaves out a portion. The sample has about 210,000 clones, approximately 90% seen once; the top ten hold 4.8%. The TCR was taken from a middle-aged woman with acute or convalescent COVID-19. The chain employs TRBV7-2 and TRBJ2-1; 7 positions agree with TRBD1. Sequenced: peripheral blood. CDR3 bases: TGTGCCAGCAGCTTAGAAGAAAGGGGGCAAAAAATCTTC. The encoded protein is CASSLEERGQKIF.